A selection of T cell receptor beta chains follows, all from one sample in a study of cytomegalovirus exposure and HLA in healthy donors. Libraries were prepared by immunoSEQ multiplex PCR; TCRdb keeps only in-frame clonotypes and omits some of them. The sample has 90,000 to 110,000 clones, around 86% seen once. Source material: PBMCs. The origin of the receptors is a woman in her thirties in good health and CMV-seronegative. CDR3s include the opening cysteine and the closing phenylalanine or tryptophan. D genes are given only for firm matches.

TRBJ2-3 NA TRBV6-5 TGTGCCAGCCAAAGATCCGGGGATACGCAGTATTTT CASQRSGDTQYF
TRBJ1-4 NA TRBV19 TGTGCCAGTAGTACGGGAGGGTTGCTTTTGGAGGGTGAAAAACTGTTTTTT CASSTGGLLLEGEKLFF
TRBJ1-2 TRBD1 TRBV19 TGTGCCAGTACCTCCCGGGACAGGGCTGGCTACACCTTC CASTSRDRAGYTF
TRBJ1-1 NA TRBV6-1 TGTGCCAGCAGTGAAGCGCCCAGCCTCGGGGACACTGAAGCTTTCTTT CASSEAPSLGDTEAFF
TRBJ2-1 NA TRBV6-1 TGTGCCAGCAGTGACAATAGCGGAAACTCCTACAATGAGCAGTTCTTC CASSDNSGNSYNEQFF
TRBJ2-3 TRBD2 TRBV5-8 TGTGCCAGCAGCTCCGGGACTAGCGGGATTCCTAGCACAGATACGCAGTATTTT CASSSGTSGIPSTDTQYF
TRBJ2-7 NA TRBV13 TGTGCCAGCAGCTCCAGGGGGGCCTACGAGCAGTACTTC CASSSRGAYEQYF
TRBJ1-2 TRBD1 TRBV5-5 TGTGCCAGCAGCCTCGGGACAGGGCCCCTTCTCTATGGCTACACCTTC CASSLGTGPLLYGYTF
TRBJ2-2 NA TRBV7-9 TGTGCCAGCAGCTCCCGTCTCACCGGGGAGCTGTTTTTT CASSSRLTGELFF
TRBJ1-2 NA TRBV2 TGTGCCAGCAGTTCCCCGGGTAGCTATGGCTACACCTTC CASSSPGSYGYTF
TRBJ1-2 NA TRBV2 TGTGCCAGCACCCAGGGGATTTACTCCTATGGCTACACCTTC CASTQGIYSYGYTF
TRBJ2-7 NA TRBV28 TGTGCCAGCAGTTTCTGGAGGGGAGGCGAGCAGTACTTC CASSFWRGGEQYF
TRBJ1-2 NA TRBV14 TGTGCCAGCAGCCTATTTGTGTTCTATGGCTACACCTTC CASSLFVFYGYTF
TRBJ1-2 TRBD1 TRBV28 TGTGCCAGCAGTTTACAGGGGGCGATTAACTATGGCTACACCTTC CASSLQGAINYGYTF
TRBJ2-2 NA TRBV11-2 TGTGCCAGCAGCTTAGAAATAGCGGACACCGGGGAGCTGTTTTTT CASSLEIADTGELFF
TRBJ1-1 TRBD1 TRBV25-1 TGTGCCAGCAGCTTACAGGGGGCCACTGAAGCTTTCTTT CASSLQGATEAFF
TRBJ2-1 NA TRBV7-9 TGTGCCAGCAGCCTACACAATGAGCAGTTCTTC CASSLHNEQFF